These T cell receptor beta chains were read from a single sample in a study of OX40 agonist ivuxolimab in advanced cancers. Clones were sequenced by immunoSEQ multiplex PCR, and TCRdb holds only the in-frame ones, with some missing. The data show 85,000 to 90,000 clones, 75% to 90% seen once. The specimen comprised CD4+ or CD8+ T cells sorted from blood, sampled in a trial of the OX40 agonist ivuxolimab. Receptors were obtained from an adult with an advanced solid tumor such as melanoma, head and neck, liver or kidney cancer. The CDR3 runs from the conserved cysteine through the conserved F or W. A D gene is named only where the DNA matches it firmly. Not all rows give a size; the values are once, few, many and, for expanded clones, a class.

j_call d_call clone_size v_call cdr3_aa cdr3_nt
TRBJ1-3 - few TRBV7-7 CASSLGLGNTIYF TGTGCTAGCAGCTTAGGGTTGGGAAACACCATATATTTT
TRBJ2-7 - - TRBV27 CASSLASGRTYEQYF TGTGCCAGCAGTTTGGCGAGCGGACGAACCTACGAGCAGTACTTC
TRBJ1-1 - - TRBV5-1 CASSYAVMNTEAFF TGCGCCAGCAGCTACGCGGTGATGAACACTGAAGCTTTCTTT
TRBJ1-6 - few TRBV2 CASTRQPSSYNSPLHF TGTGCCAGCACTAGACAGCCGAGCTCCTATAATTCACCCCTCCACTTT
TRBJ2-3 TRBD2 - TRBV14 CASSQLAGGTDTQYF TGTGCCAGCAGCCAGCTAGCGGGGGGGACGGATACGCAGTATTTT
TRBJ1-2 TRBD1 - TRBV6-5 CASSRQRTGHGYTF TGTGCCAGCAGCCGACAGAGGACAGGGCATGGCTACACCTTC
TRBJ1-1 - few TRBV20-1 CSAGGFTEAFF TGCAGTGCTGGAGGGTTCACTGAAGCTTTCTTT
TRBJ2-2 TRBD1 - TRBV7-9 CASSLGLTWDRDSTGELFF TGTGCCAGCAGCTTAGGATTGACGTGGGACAGGGATAGCACCGGGGAGCTGTTTTTT
TRBJ2-1 - - TRBV7-9 CASSLASVERTHNEQFF TGTGCCAGCAGCTTAGCCTCTGTGGAGCGGACGCACAATGAGCAGTTCTTC
TRBJ2-7 - - TRBV14 CASSHGYEQYF TGTGCCAGCAGCCACGGCTACGAGCAGTACTTC
TRBJ1-1 - - TRBV21-1 CASSTRWETEAFF TGTGCCAGCAGCACCCGTTGGGAGACTGAAGCTTTCTTT
TRBJ1-1 - - TRBV4-2 CASSPLSGMNTEAFF TGTGCCAGCAGCCCACTGTCAGGGATGAACACTGAAGCTTTCTTT
TRBJ2-3 - - TRBV5-4 CASSLAGAGDTQYF TGTGCCAGCAGCTTGGCGGGGGCGGGAGATACGCAGTATTTT
TRBJ2-3 TRBD2 - TRBV28 CASSLFGTSAADTQYF TGTGCCAGCAGTTTATTCGGGACTAGCGCCGCAGATACGCAGTATTTT
TRBJ1-4 TRBD1 - TRBV9 CASSVDSGQGNEKLFF TGTGCCAGCAGCGTAGATTCGGGACAGGGTAATGAAAAACTGTTTTTT
TRBJ2-1 - - TRBV5-8 CASSFRTTRPNEQFF TGTGCCAGCAGCTTCAGGACTACCCGCCCCAATGAGCAGTTCTTC
TRBJ1-1 - - TRBV29-1 CSGMGLVDAFF TGCAGCGGGATGGGGCTCGTGGATGCTTTCTTT
TRBJ2-2 TRBD2 - TRBV9 CASSGTSGGLNTGELFF TGTGCCAGCAGCGGGACTAGCGGGGGGCTCAACACCGGGGAGCTGTTTTTT
TRBJ1-2 - - TRBV7-9 CASRGRTLTANYGYTF TGTGCCAGCAGGGGACGGACCCTCACAGCTAACTATGGCTACACCTTC
TRBJ1-4 - - TRBV27 CASSLFAAPATNEKLFF TGTGCCAGCAGTTTATTTGCAGCTCCTGCAACTAATGAAAAACTGTTTTTT
TRBJ1-2 TRBD1 - TRBV7-6 CASSLGTGPGAGGYTF TGTGCCAGCAGCTTAGGGACAGGCCCGGGGGCAGGTGGCTACACCTTC
TRBJ1-1 TRBD1 - TRBV2 CASSERPGTGGVTEAFF TGTGCCAGCAGTGAAAGGCCCGGGACAGGGGGTGTTACTGAAGCTTTCTTT
TRBJ1-2 - - TRBV5-6 CASSLEGRVYGYTF TGTGCCAGCAGCTTGGAGGGCCGGGTCTATGGCTACACCTTC
TRBJ1-3 - - TRBV4-2 CASSQDRGSSGNTIYF TGTGCCAGCAGCCAAGATCGGGGGAGCTCTGGAAACACCATATATTTT
TRBJ1-3 TRBD1 - TRBV18 CASSPASGQGGLDTIYF TGTGCCAGCTCACCGGCTTCCGGACAGGGAGGTTTGGACACCATATATTTT
TRBJ2-5 - - TRBV5-4 CASSSGQQETQYF TGTGCCAGCAGCTCAGGACAGCAAGAGACCCAGTACTTC
TRBJ2-3 TRBD2 - TRBV18 CASSPRGGLAGDRTDTQYF TGTGCCAGCTCACCACGCGGGGGGCTAGCGGGCGATCGCACAGATACGCAGTATTTT
TRBJ1-5 TRBD1 - TRBV28 CASSLIGTGVGSNQPQHF TGTGCCAGCAGTTTAATTGGGACAGGGGTTGGGAGCAATCAGCCCCAGCATTTT